This T cell receptor beta chain was sequenced for a study of identical twins. General observations from the study: Excess twin sharing in beta out-of-frame sequences was weaker. Zero-insertion findings could be partly confounded by invariant cells (MAIT and iNKT cells). Findings came from cross-sectional statistics, without long-term follow-up of donors.

TCRdb reanalysed the 5' RACE reads using MiXCR and keeps one entry per CDR3 protein. The sample yields 600,000 to 700,000 distinct CDR3 sequences, around 20% seen once. A note on this clonotype: Its target is not known.

Unmatched junction bases numbered 2, after V lost 2 bases and J lost 4 bases. Per the germline V gene, CDR1 is SGHTA and CDR2 is FQGNSA. There are 15 residues in the CDR3. The same specimen was also included in a second study, on T cells expressing NK-cell markers.

This clonotype originated in a woman aged 18-35 years in good health. The rearrangement links TRBV7-2 to TRBJ2-3, with TRBD2 identical over 11 bases. Source material: PBMCs. CDR3 loop: CASSLTSGSPDTQYF. In DNA, the CDR3 is TGTGCCAGCAGCTTAACTAGCGGGAGCCCAGATACGCAGTATTTT.